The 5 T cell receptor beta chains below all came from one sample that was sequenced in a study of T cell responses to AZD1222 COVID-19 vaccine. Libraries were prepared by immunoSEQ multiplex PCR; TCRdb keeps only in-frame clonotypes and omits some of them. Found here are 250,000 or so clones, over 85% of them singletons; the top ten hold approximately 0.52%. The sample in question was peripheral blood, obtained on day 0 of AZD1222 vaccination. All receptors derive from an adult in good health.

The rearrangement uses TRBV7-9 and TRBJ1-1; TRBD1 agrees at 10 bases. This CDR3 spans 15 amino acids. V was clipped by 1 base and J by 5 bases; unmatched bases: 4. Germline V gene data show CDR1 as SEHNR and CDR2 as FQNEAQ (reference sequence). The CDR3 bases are TGTGCCAGCAGCTTAGGGGGACAGGGGTGGACTGAAGCTTTCTTT. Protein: CASSLGGQGWTEAFF. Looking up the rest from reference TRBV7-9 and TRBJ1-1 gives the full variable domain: DTGVSQNPRHKITKRGQNVTFRCDPISEHNRLYWYRQTLGQGPEFLTYFQNEAQLEKSRLLSDRFSAERPKGSFSTLEIQRTEQGDSAMYLCASSLGGQGWTEAFFGQGTRLTVV.

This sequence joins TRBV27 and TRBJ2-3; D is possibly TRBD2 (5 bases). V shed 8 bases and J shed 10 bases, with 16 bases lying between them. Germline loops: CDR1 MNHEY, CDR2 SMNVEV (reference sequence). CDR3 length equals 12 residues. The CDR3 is CASGRGLAAQYF. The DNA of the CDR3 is TGTGCCAGCGGACGGGGTCTGGCTGCGCAGTATTTT.

The CDR3 coding sequence is TGCGCCAGCAGCTTGGGAGGCGGGGGAGCTAACAATGAGCAGTTCTTC. Protein product: CASSLGGGGANNEQFF. The chain employs TRBV5-1 and TRBJ2-1; 7 bases map to TRBD2. V was pared by 0 bases and J by 5 bases, with 8 bases of the junction left unmatched. Looked up from germline, CDR1 is SGHRS and CDR2 is YFSETQ. This CDR3 contains 16 residues.

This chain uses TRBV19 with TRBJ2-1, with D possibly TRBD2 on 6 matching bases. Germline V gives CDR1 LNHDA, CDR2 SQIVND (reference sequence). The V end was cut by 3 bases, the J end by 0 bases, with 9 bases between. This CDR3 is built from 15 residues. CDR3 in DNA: TGTGCCAGTAGTATCCGGGAGAGCTCCTACAATGAGCAGTTCTTC. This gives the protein CASSIRESSYNEQFF.

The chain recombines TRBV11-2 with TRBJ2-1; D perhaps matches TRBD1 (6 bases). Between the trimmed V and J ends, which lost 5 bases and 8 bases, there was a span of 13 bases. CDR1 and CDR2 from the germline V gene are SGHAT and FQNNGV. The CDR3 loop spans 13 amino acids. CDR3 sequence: CASSLTGSHEQFF. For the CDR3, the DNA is TGTGCCAGCAGCCTCACAGGGTCCCATGAGCAGTTCTTC.